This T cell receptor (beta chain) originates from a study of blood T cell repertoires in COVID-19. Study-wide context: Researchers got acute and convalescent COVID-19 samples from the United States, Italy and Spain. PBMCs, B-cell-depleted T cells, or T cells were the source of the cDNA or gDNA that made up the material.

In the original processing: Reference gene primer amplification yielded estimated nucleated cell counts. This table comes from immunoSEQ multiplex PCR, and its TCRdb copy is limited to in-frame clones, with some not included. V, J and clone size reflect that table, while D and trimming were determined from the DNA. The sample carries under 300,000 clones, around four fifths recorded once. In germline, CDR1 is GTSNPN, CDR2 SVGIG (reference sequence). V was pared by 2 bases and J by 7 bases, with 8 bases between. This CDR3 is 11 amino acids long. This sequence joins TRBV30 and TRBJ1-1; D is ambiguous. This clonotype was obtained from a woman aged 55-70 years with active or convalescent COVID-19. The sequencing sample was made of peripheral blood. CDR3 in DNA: TGTGCCTGGAGTTCCCCGGGTGAAGCTTTCTTT. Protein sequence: CAWSSPGEAFF. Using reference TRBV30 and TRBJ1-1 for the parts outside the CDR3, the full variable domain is SQTIHQWPATLVQPVGSPLSLECTVEGTSNPNLYWYRQAAGRGLQLLFYSVGIGQISSEVPQNLSASRPQDRQFILSSKKLLLSDSGFYLCAWSSPGEAFFGQGTRLTVV.